One and the same sample provided the 21 T cell receptor beta chains below, sequenced in a study of shared clonotypes between healthy human individuals. The table came from immunoSEQ multiplex PCR; TCRdb's copy has only in-frame clones and leaves some out. The sample lists approximately 720,000 clones, approximately 79% occurring once. Sequenced input: memory CD4+ T cells sorted from blood. Subset: CD45RA-negative fraction. These receptors all come from a woman in her thirties in good health.

The chain combines TRBV15 with TRBJ1-2; D is perhaps TRBD1 (5 bases). From germline, CDR1 is LNHNV and CDR2 YYDKDF (reference sequence). The CDR3 is 14 residues long. Trimming removed 1 base from V and 2 bases from J, with 8 bases in between. CDR3 amino acids: CATSRGDSNYGYTF. The CDR3 region has the DNA TGTGCCACCAGCAGAGGAGACAGCAACTATGGCTACACCTTC.

This clone has more than one count but fewer than ten. This chain uses TRBV9 with TRBJ2-7; 14 bases fit TRBD2. The ends lost 5 bases at V and 7 bases at J; junction bases unmatched: 8. Germline-derived CDR1 and CDR2 are SGDLS and YYNGEE. The CDR3 sequence is 15 residues long. The CDR3 is CASSSGTSGSREQYF. The CDR3 DNA reads TGTGCCAGCAGTTCCGGGACTAGCGGGAGTCGGGAGCAGTACTTC.

The rearrangement links TRBV20-1 to TRBJ2-4; a weak D match, TRBD1 (5 bases). CDR3 length: 11 residues. Trimming removed 1 base from V and 16 bases from J, with 14 bases in between. Germline V CDR1 and CDR2: DFQATT, SNEGSKA (reference sequence). The CDR3 nucleotides read TGCAGTGCTAGAGGGCAGGGATCCCCTTACTTC. Translated: CSARGQGSPYF.

A single count supports this clone. The identical CDR3 is also encoded by other nucleotide sequences in the sample. The chain uses TRBV5-1 and TRBJ1-1; 7 bases are a match to TRBD1. Germline V lookup: CDR1 SGHRS, CDR2 YFSETQ. The CDR3 is 13 amino acids. The trim removed 4 bases at V and 0 bases at J, leaving 0 bases unmatched. CDR3 sequence reads: CASSGTVNTEAFF. CDR3 nucleotide sequence: TGCGCCAGCAGCGGGACAGTGAACACTGAAGCTTTCTTT.

This chain connects TRBV7-2 to TRBJ1-4; 10 nucleotides agree with TRBD1. Trimming took 0 bases from V and 8 from J; bases not matched to a gene: 6. The CDR3 loop spans 16 amino acids. Germline CDR1 is SGHTA and CDR2 is FQGNSA. CDR3 bases: TGTGCCAGCAGCTTAGCGTGGACAGGGGGACGAGAAAAACTGTTTTTT. Its protein is CASSLAWTGGREKLFF.

The rearrangement uses TRBV7-8 and TRBJ2-7, with D unclear. The CDR3 is 16 amino acids. The ends were cut back, 1 base at V and 0 bases at J, with 13 bases in the middle. Germline CDR1 is SGHVS and CDR2 is FQNEAQ. CDR3 loop: CASSLGRWGSSYEQYF. As DNA, the CDR3 is TGTGCCAGCAGCTTAGGGCGGTGGGGAAGCTCCTACGAGCAGTACTTC.

The chain joins TRBV28 to TRBJ2-7; D possibly corresponds to TRBD2 (5 bases). The CDR3 spans 12 residues. V shed 10 bases and J shed 3 bases, with 13 bases lying between them. Germline V gene lookup returns CDR1 MDHEN and CDR2 SYDVKM. The chain's CDR3 is CATRGSRYEQYF. For the CDR3, the DNA is TGTGCCACCCGCGGGTCCCGCTACGAGCAGTACTTC.

The chain is built from TRBV9 and TRBJ2-1, with a weak D call TRBD2 (6 bases). CDR3 length equals 15 residues. Trimming removed 0 bases from V and 1 base from J, with 8 bases in between. Germline assignment: CDR1 SGDLS and CDR2 YYNGEE. The CDR3 region has the DNA TGTGCCAGCAGCGTAGTGGCGGGGTCCTACAATGAGCAGTTCTTC. This translates into CASSVVAGSYNEQFF.

The chain uses TRBV30 and TRBJ2-7; D is perhaps TRBD1 or TRBD2 (5 bases each). Germline lookup yields CDR1 GTSNPN and CDR2 SVGIG (reference sequence). V was shortened by 7 bases and J by 1 base, with 11 bases between the two germline ends. This CDR3 contains 12 residues. CDR3 region: CASRDGSYEQYF. The DNA for the CDR3 is TGTGCCTCTCGGGACGGATCCTACGAGCAGTACTTC.

This chain uses TRBV5-5 with TRBJ1-5; no firm D call. The CDR3 loop spans 15 amino acids. Germline assignment: CDR1 SGHKS and CDR2 YYEKEE (reference sequence). The V end was cut by 2 bases, the J end by 0 bases, with 9 bases between. CDR3 bases: TGTGCCAGCAGCTTCGGGAGCAATAGCAATCAGCCCCAGCATTTT. Protein: CASSFGSNSNQPQHF.

This clone came up a few times. This chain uses TRBV6-5 with TRBJ2-1; TRBD2 matches 11 bases. Trimming took 5 bases from V and 10 from J; bases not matched to a gene: 7. Germline V gene sequence: CDR1 MNHEY, CDR2 SVGAGI. CDR3 length: 14 amino acids. The CDR3 is CASSLSGRAREQFF. Written as DNA, the CDR3 is TGTGCCAGCAGTCTTAGCGGGAGGGCACGGGAGCAGTTCTTC.

The chain has TRBV19 and TRBJ1-5; D might be TRBD1 (6 bases). Germline V gene data show CDR1 as LNHDA and CDR2 as SQIVND (reference sequence). Trimming cost V 1 base and J 5 bases, with 15 bases left between them. The CDR3 is 16 amino acids. CDR3 sequence (DNA): TGTGCCAGTAGTATAGGGTTTGGGGACATCCATCAGCCCCAGCATTTT. It specifies CASSIGFGDIHQPQHF.

V and J are TRBV2 and TRBJ2-6; D is undetermined. Trimming shortened V by 6 bases and J by 0 bases, and 9 bases separated the two germline ends. CDR3 length equals 15 residues. Germline V gene data show CDR1 as SNHLY and CDR2 as FYNNEI. The CDR3 DNA reads as TGTGCCAGCAGAGCAGAAAGCTCTGGGGCCAACGTCCTGACTTTC. This codes for CASRAESSGANVLTF.

The chain employs TRBV5-4 and TRBJ2-7; D might be TRBD1 (5 bases). Germline-derived CDR1 and CDR2 are SGHNT and YYREEE (reference sequence). Trimming removed 4 bases at V and 5 bases at J, with 19 bases between. The CDR3 extends over 15 amino acids. DNA for the CDR3: TGTGCCAGCAGCGCCCCAGGGAAGAGGCAGGACGAGCAGTACTTC. Its translation is CASSAPGKRQDEQYF.

The genes are TRBV12-5 and TRBJ2-7; no definite D call. Germline CDR1 reads LGHNT; CDR2 reads FRNRAP. Trimming took off 4 bases at V and 5 bases at J, with 18 bases between the two ends. The CDR3 runs to 15 residues. CDR3 sequence (DNA): TGTGCTAGTGGTTCCCGCAGAGCCTCCGGTGACGAGCAGTACTTC. This codes for CASGSRRASGDEQYF.

This clone was seen only once. V is TRBV2 and J is TRBJ2-5; D is tentatively TRBD1 or TRBD2 (6 bases each). The CDR3 covers 11 residues. The germline CDR1 and CDR2 sequences are SNHLY and FYNNEI. V was shortened by 7 bases and J by 7 bases, with 10 bases between the two germline ends. The CDR3 loop is CASTPGATQYF. The CDR3 region has the DNA TGTGCCAGCACCCCGGGGGCGACCCAGTACTTC.

This sequence joins TRBV6-6 and TRBJ1-2; D possibly corresponds to TRBD1 (5 bases). The germline V and J ends were trimmed by 6 bases and 4 bases, with 12 bases remaining between them. Germline lookup yields CDR1 MNHNY and CDR2 SVGAGI (reference sequence). The length of the CDR3 is 13 residues. The CDR3 region has the DNA TGTGCCAGCAGCGCCGGGACCCCCTATGGCTACACCTTC. Translation gives CASSAGTPYGYTF.

This clone was seen more than once but under ten times. This chain uses TRBV27 with TRBJ2-4; no clear D. Trimming cost V 6 bases and J 5 bases, with 11 bases left between them. Germline V gene sequence: CDR1 MNHEY, CDR2 SMNVEV (reference sequence). This CDR3 region has 13 residues. CDR3 bases: TGTGCCAGCAGCCCCGGCGGTCAAAACATTCAGTACTTC. Protein: CASSPGGQNIQYF.

This clone was observed a few times. This chain uses TRBV21-1 with TRBJ2-3. TRBV21-1 represents a pseudogene. This CDR3 comprises 14 residues. CDR3 nucleotide sequence: TGTGCCAGCAGCGGATCGGCCAGAGTAGATACGCAGTATTTT. This sequence encodes CASSGSARVDTQYF.

This clone has at least ten counts. The V call is TRBV2, the J call TRBJ2-7, with 9 bases aligning to TRBD1. CDR1 SNHLY and CDR2 FYNNEI come from the germline V gene. This CDR3 comprises 13 residues. The V gene end was trimmed by 9 bases and the J gene end by 4 bases; junction bases not matched to a gene: 7. DNA for the CDR3: TGTGCCAGTCAGGGACAGGGAGGGTACGAGCAGTACTTC. It yields the protein CASQGQGGYEQYF.

V and J are TRBV28 and TRBJ1-5, with 7 bases matching TRBD1. This CDR3 is built from 14 residues. The V gene's germline CDR1 is MDHEN and CDR2 SYDVKM. Germline trimming cut 6 bases from V and 6 bases from J; bases unmatched to any gene: 8. CDR3 sequence (DNA): TGTGCCAGCAGCCTGTACAGGGGTACTCAGCCCCAGCATTTT. Translated: CASSLYRGTQPQHF.